The clone carrying this T cell receptor beta chain was observed once. The sample belongs to a study of identical twins. CDR3 length: 13 residues. The germline CDR1 and CDR2 sequences are SGHDT and YYEEEE. V dropped 8 bases and J dropped 4; count of bases not matched to a gene: 6. In TCRdb, the 5' RACE reads were re-called with MiXCR into one record per CDR3 protein. Here the sample spans some 250,000 distinct CDR3 sequences, around 6.5% being singletons. The data were also submitted as part of a second study, on T cells expressing NK-cell markers.

The genes are TRBV5-6 and TRBJ2-1, with 7 positions matching TRBD2. This TCR came from a woman between 18 and 29 years old in good health. Sequencing was performed on CD8+ T cells sorted from blood. CDR3 region: CARGPGRYNEQFF. The DNA for the CDR3 is TGTGCCAGGGGCCCCGGGAGGTACAATGAGCAGTTCTTC.